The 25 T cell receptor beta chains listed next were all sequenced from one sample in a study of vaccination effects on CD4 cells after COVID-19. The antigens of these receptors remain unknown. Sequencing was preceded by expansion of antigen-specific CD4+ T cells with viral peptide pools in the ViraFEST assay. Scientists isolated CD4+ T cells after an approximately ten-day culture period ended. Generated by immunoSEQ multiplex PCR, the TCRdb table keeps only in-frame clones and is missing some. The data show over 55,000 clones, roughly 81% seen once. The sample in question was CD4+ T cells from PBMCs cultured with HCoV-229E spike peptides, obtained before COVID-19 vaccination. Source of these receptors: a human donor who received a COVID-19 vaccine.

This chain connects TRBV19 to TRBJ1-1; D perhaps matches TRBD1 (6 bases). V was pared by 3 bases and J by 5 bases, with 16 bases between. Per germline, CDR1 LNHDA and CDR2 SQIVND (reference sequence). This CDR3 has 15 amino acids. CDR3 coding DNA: TGTGCCAGTAGTATGCTTCTCGGGACAAAGACTGAAGCTTTCTTT. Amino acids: CASSMLLGTKTEAFF.

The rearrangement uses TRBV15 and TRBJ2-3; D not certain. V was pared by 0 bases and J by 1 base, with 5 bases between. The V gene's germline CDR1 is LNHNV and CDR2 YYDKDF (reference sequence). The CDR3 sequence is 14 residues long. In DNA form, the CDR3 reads TGTGCCACCAGCAGAGATCAGGGCACAGATACGCAGTATTTT. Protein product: CATSRDQGTDTQYF.

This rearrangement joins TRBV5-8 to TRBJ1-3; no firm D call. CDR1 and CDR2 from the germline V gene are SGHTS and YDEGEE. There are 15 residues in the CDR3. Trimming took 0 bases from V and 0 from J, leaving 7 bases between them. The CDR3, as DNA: TGTGCCAGCAGCTTGGTCGGGTTCTCTGGAAACACCATATATTTT. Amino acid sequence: CASSLVGFSGNTIYF.

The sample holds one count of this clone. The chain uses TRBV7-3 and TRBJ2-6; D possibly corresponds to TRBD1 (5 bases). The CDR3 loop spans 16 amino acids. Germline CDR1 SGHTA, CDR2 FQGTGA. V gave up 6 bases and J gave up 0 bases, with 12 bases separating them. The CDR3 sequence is CASSWGTSSGANVLTF. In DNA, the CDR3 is TGTGCCAGCAGTTGGGGCACGAGCTCTGGGGCCAACGTCCTGACTTTC. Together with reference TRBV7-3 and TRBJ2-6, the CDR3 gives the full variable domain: GAGVSQTPSNKVTEKGKYVELRCDPISGHTALYWYRQSLGQGPEFLIYFQGTGAADDSGLPNDRFFAVRPEGSVSTLKIQRTERGDSAVYLCASSWGTSSGANVLTFGAGSRLTVL.

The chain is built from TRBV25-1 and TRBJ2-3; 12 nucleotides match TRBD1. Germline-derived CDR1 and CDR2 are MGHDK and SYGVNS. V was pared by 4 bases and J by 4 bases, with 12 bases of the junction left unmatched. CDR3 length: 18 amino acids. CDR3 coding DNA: TGTGCCAGCAGTGCCGGGACAGGGGGCCGAACTTTTTCAGATACGCAGTATTTT. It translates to CASSAGTGGRTFSDTQYF.

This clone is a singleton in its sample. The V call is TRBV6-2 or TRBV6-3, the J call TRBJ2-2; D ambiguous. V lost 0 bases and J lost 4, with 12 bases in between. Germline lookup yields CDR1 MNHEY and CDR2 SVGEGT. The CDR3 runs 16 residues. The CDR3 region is CASSYSVQVSTGELFF. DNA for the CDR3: TGTGCCAGCAGTTACTCGGTGCAGGTCAGCACCGGGGAGCTGTTTTTT.

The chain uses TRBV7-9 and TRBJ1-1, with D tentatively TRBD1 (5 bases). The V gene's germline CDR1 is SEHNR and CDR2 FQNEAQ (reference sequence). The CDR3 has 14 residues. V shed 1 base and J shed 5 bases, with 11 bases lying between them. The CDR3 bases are TGTGCCAGCAGCTTAGATCTAGGGGCAACTGAAGCTTTCTTT. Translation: CASSLDLGATEAFF.

For the CDR3, the DNA is TGTGCCAGCAGCCAGGGGCCGAACACTGAAGCTTTCTTT. Residues: CASSQGPNTEAFF. This chain links TRBV3-1 (or the pseudogene TRBV3-2) with TRBJ1-1, with D perhaps matching TRBD1 (5 bases). This CDR3 spans 13 amino acids. Germline CDR1 and CDR2: LGHDT and YNNKEL (reference sequence). V was clipped by 3 bases and J by 1 base, with 6 bases between them.

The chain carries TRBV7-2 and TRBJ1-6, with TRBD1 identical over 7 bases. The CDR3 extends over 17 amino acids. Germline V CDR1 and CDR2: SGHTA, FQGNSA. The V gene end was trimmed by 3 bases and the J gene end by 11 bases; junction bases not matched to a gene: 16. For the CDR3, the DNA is TGTGCCAGCAGCTTCCGGGACAGCCCCTTACTCGGGACACCCCTCCACTTT. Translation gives CASSFRDSPLLGTPLHF.

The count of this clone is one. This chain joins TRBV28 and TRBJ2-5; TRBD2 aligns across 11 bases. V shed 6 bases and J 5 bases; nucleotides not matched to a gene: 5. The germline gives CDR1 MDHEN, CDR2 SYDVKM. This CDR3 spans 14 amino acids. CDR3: CASSRLAGWETQYF. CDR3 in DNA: TGTGCCAGCAGCCGACTAGCGGGGTGGGAGACCCAGTACTTC. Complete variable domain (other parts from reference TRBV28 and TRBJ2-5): DVKVTQSSRYLVKRTGEKVFLECVQDMDHENMFWYRQDPGLGLRLIYFSYDVKMKEKGDIPEGYSVSREKKERFSLILESASTNQTSMYLCASSRLAGWETQYFGPGTRLLVL.

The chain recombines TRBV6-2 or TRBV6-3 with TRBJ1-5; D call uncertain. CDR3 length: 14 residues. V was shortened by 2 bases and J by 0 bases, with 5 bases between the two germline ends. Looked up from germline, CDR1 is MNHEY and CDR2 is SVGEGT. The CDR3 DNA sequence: TGTGCCAGCAGTTACGGCTATAGCAATCAGCCCCAGCATTTT. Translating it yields CASSYGYSNQPQHF.

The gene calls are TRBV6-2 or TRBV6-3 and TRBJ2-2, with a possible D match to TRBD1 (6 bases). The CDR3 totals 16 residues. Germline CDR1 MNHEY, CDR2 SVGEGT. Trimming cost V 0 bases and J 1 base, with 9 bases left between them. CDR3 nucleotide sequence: TGTGCCAGCAGTTACTCGCCGGGACAGAACACCGGGGAGCTGTTTTTT. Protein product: CASSYSPGQNTGELFF.

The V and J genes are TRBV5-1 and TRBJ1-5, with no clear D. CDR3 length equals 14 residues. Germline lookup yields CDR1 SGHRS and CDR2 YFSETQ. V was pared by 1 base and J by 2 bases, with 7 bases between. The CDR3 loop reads CASSLNGGNQPQHF. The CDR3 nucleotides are TGCGCCAGCAGCTTGAATGGTGGCAATCAGCCCCAGCATTTT.

CDR3 residues: CASSGGQGVGETQYF. Here the CDR3 DNA reads TGTGCCAGCTCGGGAGGACAGGGGGTCGGAGAGACCCAGTACTTC. This sequence joins TRBV18 and TRBJ2-5, with 10 bases identical to TRBD1. V lost 6 bases, J lost 4 bases, and 8 bases stayed unmatched. The CDR3 runs to 15 residues. Germline-derived CDR1 and CDR2 are KGHSH and LQKENI.

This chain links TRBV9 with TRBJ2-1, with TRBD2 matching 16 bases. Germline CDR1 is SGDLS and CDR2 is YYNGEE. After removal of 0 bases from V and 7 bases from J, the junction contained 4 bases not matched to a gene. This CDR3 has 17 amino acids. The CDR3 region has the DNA TGTGCCAGCAGCGTAGTGGGGACTAGCGGGGGGGCAAATGAGCAGTTCTTC. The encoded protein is CASSVVGTSGGANEQFF.

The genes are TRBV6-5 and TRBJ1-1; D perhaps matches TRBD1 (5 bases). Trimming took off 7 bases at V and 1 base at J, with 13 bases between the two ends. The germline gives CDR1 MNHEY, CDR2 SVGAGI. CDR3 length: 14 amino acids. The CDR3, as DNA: TGTGCCAGCACCCAGAGCAGGGCGAACACTGAAGCTTTCTTT. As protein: CASTQSRANTEAFF.

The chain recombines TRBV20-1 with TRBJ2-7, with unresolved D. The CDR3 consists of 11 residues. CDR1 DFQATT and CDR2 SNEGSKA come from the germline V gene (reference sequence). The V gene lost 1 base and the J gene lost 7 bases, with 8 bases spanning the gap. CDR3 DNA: TGCAGTGCTAGAGGTATGGGGGAGCAGTACGTC. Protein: CSARGMGEQYV.

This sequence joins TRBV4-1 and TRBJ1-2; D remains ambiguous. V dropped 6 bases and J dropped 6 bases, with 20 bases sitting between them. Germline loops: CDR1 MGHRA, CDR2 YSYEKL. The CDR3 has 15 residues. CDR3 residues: CASRLLGDNKDGYTF. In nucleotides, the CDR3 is TGCGCCAGCAGACTTCTTGGGGATAATAAGGATGGCTACACCTTC.

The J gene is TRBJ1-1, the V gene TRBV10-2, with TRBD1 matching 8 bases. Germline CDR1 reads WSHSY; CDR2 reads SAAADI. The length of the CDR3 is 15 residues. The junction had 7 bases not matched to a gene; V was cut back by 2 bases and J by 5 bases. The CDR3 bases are TGCGCCAGCAGTGAGACGGCAGGGGGCTGGACTGAAGCTTTCTTT. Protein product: CASSETAGGWTEAFF.

CDR3 in DNA: TGTGCCAGCAGCCATACAGGGGAAGCTTTCTTT. Translating it yields CASSHTGEAFF. The chain carries TRBV3-1 (or the pseudogene TRBV3-2) and TRBJ1-1, with D possibly matching TRBD1 (6 bases). V was clipped by 3 bases and J by 8 bases, with 7 bases between them. The CDR3 contains 11 residues. The germline gives CDR1 LGHDT, CDR2 YNNKEL (reference sequence).

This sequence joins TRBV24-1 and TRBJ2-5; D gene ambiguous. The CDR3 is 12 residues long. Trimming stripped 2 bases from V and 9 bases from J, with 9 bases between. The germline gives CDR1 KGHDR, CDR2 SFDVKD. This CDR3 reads CATSDSIRAQYF. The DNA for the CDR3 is TGTGCCACCAGTGATTCCATACGGGCCCAGTACTTC.

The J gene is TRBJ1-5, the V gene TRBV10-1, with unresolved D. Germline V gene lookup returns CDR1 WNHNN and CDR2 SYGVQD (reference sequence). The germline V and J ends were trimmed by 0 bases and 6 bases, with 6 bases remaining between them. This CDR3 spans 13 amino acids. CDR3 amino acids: CASSESIIQPQHF. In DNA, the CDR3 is TGCGCCAGCAGTGAGTCGATAATTCAGCCCCAGCATTTT.

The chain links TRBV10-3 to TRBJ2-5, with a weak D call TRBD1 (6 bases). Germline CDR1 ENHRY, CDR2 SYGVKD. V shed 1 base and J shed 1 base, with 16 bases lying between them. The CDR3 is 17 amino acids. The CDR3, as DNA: TGTGCCATCAGTGAGTTCGGACAGTTAAACCCCCAAGAGACCCAGTACTTC. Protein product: CAISEFGQLNPQETQYF.

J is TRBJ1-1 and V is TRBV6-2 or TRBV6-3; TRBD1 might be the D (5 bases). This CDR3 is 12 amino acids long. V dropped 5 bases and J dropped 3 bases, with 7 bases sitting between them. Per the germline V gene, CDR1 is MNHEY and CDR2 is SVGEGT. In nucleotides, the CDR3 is TGTGCCAGCAGTCGGGACGACACTGAAGCTTTCTTT. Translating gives CASSRDDTEAFF.

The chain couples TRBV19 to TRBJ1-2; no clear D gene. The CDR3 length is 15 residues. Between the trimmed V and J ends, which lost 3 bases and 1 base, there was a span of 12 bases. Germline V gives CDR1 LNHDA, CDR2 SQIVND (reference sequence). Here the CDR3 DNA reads TGTGCCAGTAGTATGCGGCGGGATCTTAACTATGGCTACACCTTC. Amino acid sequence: CASSMRRDLNYGYTF.